This T cell receptor beta chain is from a study of blood T cell repertoires in COVID-19 (dated by TCRdb to about 2020). Looking at the study overall: Samples from collaborators originated in the United States, Italy and Spain and spanned both the acute and convalescent phases of COVID-19. A de-identified subject ID, COVID-19 status, age in years and sex were almost always included in the sample metadata. The repertoires were made available in a free public database intended to serve as a resource for research on the immune response to SARS-CoV-2. The material from the prospective study consisted of cDNA or gDNA derived from T cells, B-cell-depleted T cells, or PBMCs. Subjects who had been exposed to COVID-19, were actively infected with it, or had recovered from it provided the deeply sampled blood TCRbeta repertoires that made up the dataset. Where available, HLA class I and class II types were obtained from metadata supplied by the sample provider rather than from assay-based typing. The samples were drawn from two sources: the first 160 participants of the ongoing ImmuneRACE study, and some 1,300 subjects contributed by 6 global collaborators.

The CDR3 runs 15 residues from the cysteine to the phenylalanine. Of all the DNA, just the CDR3 is kept, 45 bases in frame from base 1. After removal of 0 bases from V and 4 bases from J, the junction retains 5 bases not matched to a gene. CDR1 and CDR2 are drawn from the germline V gene (reference sequence): SEHNR, FQNEAQ. Enrolling through a virtual design, the prospective study's participants ranged in age from roughly 18 to 90 years and lived across 24 United States geographic areas. In the prospective study, participants were assigned to cohorts based on the clinical history participants reported in a screening survey and a study questionnaire. Mobile phlebotomists in the prospective study collected whole blood, serum and a nasopharyngeal or oropharyngeal swab from every participant. Participants in the prospective study had the option to provide additional blood draws and questionnaires over a roughly 2-month period. Before DNA extraction, blood samples from the prospective study were shipped at room temperature or frozen.

Here is what the overall study found, with its caveats: The amount of clinical and demographic metadata varied by source and participant and was provided uncurated.

The immunoSEQ Assay, a bias-controlled multiplex PCR, was used to amplify TCRbeta CDR3 regions from genomic DNA. On the authors' methods: Within the assay, amplification of reference gene primers was used to estimate how many nucleated cells each sample contained. To quantify the absolute abundance of each unique TCRbeta CDR3 rearrangement, sequence reads were collapsed and filtered. For each sample, productive Simpson clonality was calculated as the square root of Simpson's diversity index across productive rearrangements. The table comes from immuneACCESS by way of TCRdb, which keeps in-frame sequences with V and J called. Part of the clones is missing from these tables; in studies checked, under half for an unresolved V gene and the rest for unknown reasons. For V, J and clone size, that table is used; D and trimming come from the DNA. For this sample there are about 140,000 clones; almost 85% appear just once. Together, the top ten hold approximately 3% of the sample.

For this clone: Which antigen it targets is not known. No much larger clone exists at a distance of one base, and base qualities are not known.

The source of this sequence is a woman aged 45 to 65 with acute COVID-19. The specimen sequenced was PBMCs or T cells enriched from blood (not recorded which). The V and J segments used are TRBV7-9 and TRBJ2-5; a stretch of 7 junction bases matches TRBD2. The DNA is as follows: TGTGCCAGCAGCTTAGCGGGATGGGAGGGAGAGACCCAGTACTTC. Its translation reads: CASSLAGWEGETQYF.